Each of the 28 T cell receptor beta chains below was sequenced from the same sample in a study of OX40 agonist ivuxolimab in advanced cancers. The table came from immunoSEQ multiplex PCR; TCRdb's copy has only in-frame clones and leaves some out. The top ten hold 35% to 40% of the sample, which has about 38,000 clones, about 82% seen once. The sequencing used CD4+ or CD8+ T cells sorted from blood, collected in a trial of the OX40 agonist ivuxolimab. All receptors derive from an adult with an advanced solid tumor such as melanoma, head and neck, liver or kidney cancer.

A single count supports this clone. The rearrangement joins TRBV25-1 to TRBJ2-2, with D hard to call. The germline CDR1 and CDR2 sequences are MGHDK and SYGVNS. V lost 1 base to trimming and J lost 1 base, with 7 bases between them. The CDR3 has 15 residues. CDR3 residues: CASSEWQENTGELFF. CDR3 sequence (DNA): TGTGCCAGCAGTGAATGGCAGGAGAACACCGGGGAGCTGTTTTTT.

The chain joins TRBV30 to TRBJ1-1; unclear D gene. Trimming left V 2 bases short and J 0 bases short, with 10 bases between. The CDR3 totals 14 residues. The V gene's germline CDR1 is GTSNPN and CDR2 SVGIG (reference sequence). DNA for the CDR3: TGTGCCTGGAGTAGAACATCTCTGAACACTGAAGCTTTCTTT. Protein: CAWSRTSLNTEAFF.

This chain joins TRBV4-1 and TRBJ2-4, with D hard to call. The CDR3 is 15 residues long. V lost 4 bases to trimming and J lost 0 bases, with 10 bases between them. The germline CDR1 and CDR2 sequences are MGHRA and YSYEKL. The CDR3 nucleotides read TGCGCCAGCAGCCTCCAGGCGACAGCCAAAAACATTCAGTACTTC. This sequence encodes CASSLQATAKNIQYF.

The chain is built from TRBV7-2 and TRBJ2-1; TRBD1 matches 10 bases. Unmatched junction bases numbered 7, after V lost 2 bases and J lost 6 bases. Germline CDR1 and CDR2: SGHTA and FQGNSA. This CDR3 comprises 16 residues. This CDR3 reads CASSLLGTGVGNEQFF. CDR3 in DNA: TGTGCCAGCAGCTTATTGGGGACAGGGGTCGGCAATGAGCAGTTCTTC.

In its sample, this clone was seen a few times. The chain has TRBV13 and TRBJ2-7; D remains ambiguous. The V and J ends lost 6 bases and 3 bases respectively, with 18 bases between them. The CDR3 is made up of 15 amino acids. Germline CDR1 reads PRHDT; CDR2 reads FYEKMQ (reference sequence). CDR3 bases: TGTGCCAGCAGTGAGACCTCCACAAAGGGCTACGAGCAGTACTTC. This sequence encodes CASSETSTKGYEQYF.

V is TRBV2 and J is TRBJ2-3; TRBD2 aligns across 16 bases. CDR1 is SNHLY and CDR2 is FYNNEI in the germline V gene. V gave up 11 bases and J gave up 2 bases; unmatched junction bases: 10. CDR3 length: 17 residues. The CDR3 loop is CAAADGTSGGDTDTQYF. The DNA for the CDR3 is TGTGCCGCAGCGGACGGGACTAGCGGGGGGGACACAGATACGCAGTATTTT.

The chain uses TRBV5-1 and TRBJ2-6; 10 bases line up with TRBD1. CDR3 length: 17 amino acids. Trimming cost V 0 bases and J 0 bases; bases outside gene matches: 0. Germline V lookup: CDR1 SGHRS, CDR2 YFSETQ. The CDR3 is CASSLGTGGSGANVLTF. The CDR3 region has the DNA TGCGCCAGCAGCTTGGGGACAGGGGGCTCTGGGGCCAACGTCCTGACTTTC. Using reference TRBV5-1 and TRBJ2-6 for the parts outside the CDR3, the full variable domain is KAGVTQTPRYLIKTRGQQVTLSCSPISGHRSVSWYQQTPGQGLQFLFEYFSETQRNKGNFPGRFSGRQFSNSRSEMNVSTLELGDSALYLCASSLGTGGSGANVLTFGAGSRLTVL.

This clone was seen only once. The chain recombines TRBV5-4 with TRBJ2-7; D may be TRBD1 (6 bases). Germline values: CDR1 SGHNT, CDR2 YYREEE (reference sequence). Trimming pared 6 bases from V and 3 bases from J, leaving 13 bases between. CDR3 size: 13 residues. The DNA for the CDR3 is TGTGCCAGCACATCCACAGGGTACTACGAGCAGTACTTC. It specifies CASTSTGYYEQYF.

This chain connects TRBV5-1 to TRBJ2-7, with D perhaps given as TRBD1 or TRBD2 (6 bases each). There are 15 residues in the CDR3. Looked up from germline, CDR1 is SGHRS and CDR2 is YFSETQ. Trimming took off 3 bases at V and 5 bases at J, with 18 bases between the two ends. The CDR3 region has the DNA TGCGCCAGCAGCTCGACCTCGATGGGGGGCAACGAGCAGTACTTC. Amino acids: CASSSTSMGGNEQYF.

The chain recombines TRBV7-9 with TRBJ2-5; TRBD1 might be the D (5 bases). The germline V gene has CDR1 SEHNR and CDR2 FQNEAQ (reference sequence). Trimming took off 5 bases at V and 0 bases at J, with 16 bases between the two ends. The CDR3 runs 16 residues. CDR3 sequence: CASSTGNAGYQETQYF. The DNA of the CDR3 is TGTGCCAGCAGCACGGGCAACGCAGGGTACCAAGAGACCCAGTACTTC.

This chain connects TRBV5-5 to TRBJ2-7; the D is unclear. CDR1 and CDR2 (germline): SGHKS, YYEKEE (reference sequence). The V end lost 0 bases, the J end lost 3 bases, and 4 bases lay between the germline ends. This CDR3 contains 12 residues. CDR3 coding DNA: TGTGCCAGCAGCTTGGGGGGCTACGAGCAGTACTTC. It specifies CASSLGGYEQYF.

The CDR3 coding sequence is TGTGCCAGCAGGGCGGGGGGGAGGTACGAGCAGTACTTC. It translates to CASRAGGRYEQYF. This chain connects TRBV2 to TRBJ2-5; 9 bases match TRBD2. Near its end, the DNA agrees better with TRBJ2-7, so the J call may be wrong. CDR1 SNHLY and CDR2 FYNNEI come from the germline V gene. CDR3 size: 13 residues.

The chain joins TRBV9 to TRBJ2-5; perhaps TRBD1 as D (5 bases). CDR3 length: 14 amino acids. Germline V gives CDR1 SGDLS, CDR2 YYNGEE. V was clipped by 2 bases and J by 2 bases, with 10 bases between them. The CDR3 is CASSVREYQETQYF. Here the CDR3 DNA reads TGTGCCAGCAGCGTCAGGGAATATCAAGAGACCCAGTACTTC.

The chain uses TRBV4-2 and TRBJ2-7, with unresolved D. The CDR3 sequence is 14 residues long. V was cut by 0 bases and J by 3 bases, with 9 bases left in between. Germline CDR1 reads LGHNA; CDR2 reads YNFKEQ. The CDR3 nucleotides read TGTGCCAGCAGCCAAGAACTCCTCAACTACGAGCAGTACTTC. As protein: CASSQELLNYEQYF.

This clone came up a few times. The genes are TRBV7-9 and TRBJ1-1; TRBD1 aligns across 9 bases. The CDR3 sequence is 14 residues long. Germline-derived CDR1 and CDR2 are SEHNR and FQNEAQ (reference sequence). V lost 5 bases and J lost 4; bases outside the gene matches: 5. CDR3 protein: CASSRRDRVTEAFF. The CDR3 region has the DNA TGTGCCAGCAGCCGCCGGGACAGGGTCACTGAAGCTTTCTTT.

This chain uses TRBV11-2 with TRBJ2-2; 7 bases map to TRBD2. This CDR3 is 15 amino acids long. V lost 2 bases, J lost 4 bases, and 4 bases stayed unmatched. Germline loops: CDR1 SGHAT, CDR2 FQNNGV. This CDR3 is CASSLQLATTGELFF. The CDR3 nucleotides read TGTGCCAGCAGCTTACAACTAGCGACCACCGGGGAGCTGTTTTTT.

This rearrangement joins TRBV25-1 to TRBJ1-4, with D unresolved. Germline V gene sequence: CDR1 MGHDK, CDR2 SYGVNS. V lost 7 bases, J lost 4 bases, and 4 bases lay in between. This CDR3 contains 11 residues. The CDR3 is CASTGNEKLFF. In DNA form, the CDR3 reads TGTGCCAGCACCGGTAATGAAAAACTGTTTTTT.

Within the sample, this clone is medium-sized (0.01 to 0.1%). The V call is TRBV29-1, the J call TRBJ2-7; D gene unclear. V lost 4 bases, J lost 6 bases, and 10 bases lay in between. The V gene's germline CDR1 is SQVTM and CDR2 ANQGSEA. The CDR3 totals 11 residues. CDR3 sequence: CSVVQGTEQYF. CDR3 DNA sequence: TGCAGCGTTGTTCAAGGTACCGAGCAGTACTTC.

This rearrangement joins TRBV28 to TRBJ2-7; D possibly matches TRBD1 or TRBD2 (5 bases each). Between the trimmed V and J ends, which lost 5 bases and 3 bases, there was a span of 20 bases. CDR3 size: 16 residues. Germline V lookup: CDR1 MDHEN, CDR2 SYDVKM. For the CDR3, the DNA is TGTGCCAGCAGTCCGCGGGCCTCCGGGGCCTACTACGAGCAGTACTTC. Amino acid sequence: CASSPRASGAYYEQYF.

This chain connects TRBV10-3 to TRBJ2-1; the match to TRBD2 covers 8 bases. CDR1 is ENHRY and CDR2 is SYGVKD in the germline V gene. The CDR3 contains 14 residues. V shed 4 bases, J shed 7 bases, and the junction held 6 bases outside the gene matches. CDR3 region: CAISGTGGTNEQFF. The CDR3 DNA is TGTGCCATCAGTGGTACGGGGGGGACGAATGAGCAGTTCTTC.

J is TRBJ2-7 and V is TRBV4-3; D is unclear. The CDR3 covers 16 residues. Trimming pared 0 bases from V and 2 bases from J, leaving 14 bases between. Germline V lookup: CDR1 LGHNA, CDR2 YSLEER. The CDR3 coding sequence is TGCGCCAGCAGCCAAGATAGCACGGTGGGTACCTACGAGCAGTACTTC. This sequence encodes CASSQDSTVGTYEQYF.

V and J are TRBV6-5 and TRBJ1-3; maybe TRBD1 (6 bases). The ends were cut back, 6 bases at V and 4 bases at J, with 13 bases in the middle. From germline, CDR1 is MNHEY and CDR2 SVGAGI. The CDR3 is made up of 14 amino acids. CDR3 sequence (DNA): TGTGCCAGCAGAGGATCGGGACAAGGAAACACCATATATTTT. This gives the protein CASRGSGQGNTIYF.

The chain combines TRBV2 with TRBJ1-2; 7 bases align to TRBD1. Germline V lookup: CDR1 SNHLY, CDR2 FYNNEI. With V trimmed by 5 bases and J by 2 bases, 11 bases remained unmatched. The CDR3 is made up of 16 amino acids. CDR3 sequence: CASSLIPDRANYGYTF. Here the CDR3 DNA reads TGTGCCAGCAGTCTGATACCCGACAGGGCGAACTATGGCTACACCTTC.

This clone was seen once. The chain recombines TRBV2 with TRBJ1-4; TRBD1 is a possible D gene (6 bases). From germline, CDR1 is SNHLY and CDR2 FYNNEI. The CDR3 has 14 residues. With 6 bases removed from V and 0 bases from J, the gap between germline ends came to 8 bases. The CDR3 region has the DNA TGTGCCAGCAGAGGACAGTCAACTAATGAAAAACTGTTTTTT. It is translated as CASRGQSTNEKLFF.

The rearrangement joins TRBV6-6 to TRBJ2-7, with D perhaps matching TRBD1 (6 bases). This CDR3 is 15 amino acids long. V lost 8 bases, J lost 2 bases, and 19 bases lay in between. Germline CDR1 MNHNY, CDR2 SVGAGI (reference sequence). CDR3 nucleotide sequence: TGTGCCAGCGGGGACACCAGCAACAAACCCTACGAGCAGTACTTC. It codes for CASGDTSNKPYEQYF.

V and J are TRBV5-4 and TRBJ1-1, with D hard to call. V was pared by 0 bases and J by 2 bases, with 8 bases between. The CDR3 extends over 14 amino acids. From germline, CDR1 is SGHNT and CDR2 YYREEE (reference sequence). In DNA form, the CDR3 reads TGTGCCAGCAGCTTGGTCGAGGGTAACACTGAAGCTTTCTTT. This gives the protein CASSLVEGNTEAFF. The variable domain in full, with the rest retrieved from reference TRBV5-4 and TRBJ1-1, is ETGVTQSPTHLIKTRGQQVTLRCSSQSGHNTVSWYQQALGQGPQFIFQYYREEENGRGNFPPRFSGLQFPNYSSELNVNALELDDSALYLCASSLVEGNTEAFFGQGTRLTVV.

This clone was observed once. This chain uses TRBV21-1 with TRBJ2-7; the D segment call TRBD2 is taken from the table without a DNA check. TRBV21-1 is shown as a pseudogene. The CDR3 is 16 amino acids. CDR3 nucleotide sequence: TGTGCCAGCAGCAAGTTCCCCGGGCCCCAACGAGAGGGGCAGTACTTC. This sequence encodes CASSKFPGPQREGQYF.

V gene TRBV5-6 combines with J gene TRBJ1-3; tentative D call: TRBD1 (5 bases). Germline loops: CDR1 SGHDT, CDR2 YYEEEE. This CDR3 contains 16 residues. Trimming removed 4 bases from V and 0 bases from J, with 14 bases in between. The CDR3 nucleotides read TGTGCCAGCAGCAAAGTGACAGAATCCTCTGGAAACACCATATATTTT. This encodes CASSKVTESSGNTIYF.